This is a list of T cell receptor beta chains from one sample in a study of cytomegalovirus exposure and HLA in healthy donors. This table comes from immunoSEQ multiplex PCR, and its TCRdb copy is limited to in-frame clones, with some not included. The sample consists of some 150,000 clones, around 74% of them appearing once. Sequencing was done on a sample of PBMCs. These receptors were taken from a female donor in good health and CMV-seronegative. The CDR3 runs from the conserved cysteine through the conserved F or W. A D gene is named only where the DNA matches it firmly. Rows give clone size only sometimes, using once, few, many, or a class for an expanded clone.

d_call: NA
clone_size: NA
v_call: TRBV7-2
j_call: TRBJ1-6
cdr3_nt: TGTGCCAGCAGCTTAAGGGGTGCGGGGTTCAATTCACCCCTCCACTTT
cdr3_aa: CASSLRGAGFNSPLHF

d_call: TRBD1
clone_size: few
v_call: TRBV19
j_call: TRBJ2-7
cdr3_nt: TGTGCCAGTAGTAGCCGGGACAGGGGCTACGAGCAGTACTTC
cdr3_aa: CASSSRDRGYEQYF

d_call: NA
clone_size: NA
v_call: TRBV9
j_call: TRBJ2-1
cdr3_nt: TGTGCCAGCAGCGTAGGACAGCTTCGTATTGACAATGAGCAGTTCTTC
cdr3_aa: CASSVGQLRIDNEQFF

d_call: NA
clone_size: NA
v_call: TRBV11-3
j_call: TRBJ2-3
cdr3_nt: TGTGCCAGCAGCGGGAGGACGAAAGTGGGGACAGATACGCAGTATTTT
cdr3_aa: CASSGRTKVGTDTQYF

d_call: TRBD1
clone_size: NA
v_call: TRBV6-5
j_call: TRBJ1-2
cdr3_nt: TGTGCCAGCAGCGACATCCCGGGACAGGGAGTTGGCTACACCTTC
cdr3_aa: CASSDIPGQGVGYTF

d_call: TRBD1
clone_size: NA
v_call: TRBV5-4
j_call: TRBJ2-2
cdr3_nt: TGTGCCAGCAGCCCGACCGGGACAGGGGCGAACACCGGGGAGCTGTTTTTT
cdr3_aa: CASSPTGTGANTGELFF

d_call: TRBD1
clone_size: NA
v_call: TRBV23-1
j_call: TRBJ2-3
cdr3_nt: TGCGCCAGCAGTCAAAGCGACAGGGCGTTAAGAGCAGATACGCAGTATTTT
cdr3_aa: CASSQSDRALRADTQYF

d_call: TRBD2
clone_size: NA
v_call: TRBV9
j_call: TRBJ2-1
cdr3_nt: TGTGCCAGCAGCACACCGGGGGGGATTTCCTACAATGAGCAGTTCTTC
cdr3_aa: CASSTPGGISYNEQFF

d_call: TRBD2
clone_size: NA
v_call: TRBV9
j_call: TRBJ2-4
cdr3_nt: TGTGCCAGCAGCGTAGGGTCTAGCGGGGGTATCATTCAGTACTTC
cdr3_aa: CASSVGSSGGIIQYF

d_call: NA
clone_size: NA
v_call: TRBV7-9
j_call: TRBJ1-2
cdr3_nt: TGTGCCAGCAGCTTAGTTTTAGCCGGGGATGGTGGCTACACCTTC
cdr3_aa: CASSLVLAGDGGYTF

d_call: TRBD2
clone_size: few
v_call: TRBV4-1
j_call: TRBJ2-1
cdr3_nt: TGCGCCAGCACTGACCATGAGCGGGGACCCTACAATGAGCAGTTCTTC
cdr3_aa: CASTDHERGPYNEQFF